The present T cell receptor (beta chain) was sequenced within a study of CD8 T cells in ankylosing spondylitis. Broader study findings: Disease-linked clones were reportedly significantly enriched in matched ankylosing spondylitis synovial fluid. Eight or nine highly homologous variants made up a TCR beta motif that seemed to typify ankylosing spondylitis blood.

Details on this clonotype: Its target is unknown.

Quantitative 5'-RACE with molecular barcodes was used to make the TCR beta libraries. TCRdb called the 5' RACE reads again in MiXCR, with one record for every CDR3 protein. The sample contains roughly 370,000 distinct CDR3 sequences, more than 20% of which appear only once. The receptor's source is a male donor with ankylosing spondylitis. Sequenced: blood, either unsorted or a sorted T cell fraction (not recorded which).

This CDR3 is CASSQDSGVTEAFF. For the CDR3, the DNA is TGTGCCAGCAGCCAAGATTCGGGGGTAACTGAAGCTTTCTTT. The rearrangement joins TRBV3-1 to TRBJ1-1; tentatively, D is TRBD1 (5 bases). V lost 0 bases and J 5 bases, leaving 10 bases between the germline ends. There are 14 residues in the CDR3. CDR1 LGHDT and CDR2 YNNKEL come from the germline V gene (reference sequence).